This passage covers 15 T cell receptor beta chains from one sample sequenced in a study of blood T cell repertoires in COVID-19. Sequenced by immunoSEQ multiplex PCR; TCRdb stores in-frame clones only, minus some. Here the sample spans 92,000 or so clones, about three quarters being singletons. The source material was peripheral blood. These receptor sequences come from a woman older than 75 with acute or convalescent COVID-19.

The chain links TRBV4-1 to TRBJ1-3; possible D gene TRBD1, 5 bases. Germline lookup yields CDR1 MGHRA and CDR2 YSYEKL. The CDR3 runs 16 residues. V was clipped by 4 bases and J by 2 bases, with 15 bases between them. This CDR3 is CASSLRDWGAGNTIYF. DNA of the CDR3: TGCGCCAGCAGCCTCCGGGACTGGGGAGCTGGAAACACCATATATTTT.

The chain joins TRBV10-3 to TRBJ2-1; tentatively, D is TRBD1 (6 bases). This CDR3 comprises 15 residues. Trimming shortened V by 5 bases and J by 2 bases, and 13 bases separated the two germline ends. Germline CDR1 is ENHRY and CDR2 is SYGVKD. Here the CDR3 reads CAISRDNPAYNEQFF. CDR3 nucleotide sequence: TGTGCCATCAGTCGGGACAACCCAGCCTACAATGAGCAGTTCTTC.

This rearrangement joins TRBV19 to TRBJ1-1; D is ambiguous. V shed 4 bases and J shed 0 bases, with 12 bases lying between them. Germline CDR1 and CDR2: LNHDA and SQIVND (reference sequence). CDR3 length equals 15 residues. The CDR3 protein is CASSRGVGLNTEAFF. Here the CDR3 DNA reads TGTGCCAGTAGTAGGGGAGTCGGACTGAACACTGAAGCTTTCTTT. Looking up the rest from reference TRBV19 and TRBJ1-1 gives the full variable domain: DGGITQSPKYLFRKEGQNVTLSCEQNLNHDAMYWYRQDPGQGLRLIYYSQIVNDFQKGDIAEGYSVSREKKESFPLTVTSAQKNPTAFYLCASSRGVGLNTEAFFGQGTRLTVV.

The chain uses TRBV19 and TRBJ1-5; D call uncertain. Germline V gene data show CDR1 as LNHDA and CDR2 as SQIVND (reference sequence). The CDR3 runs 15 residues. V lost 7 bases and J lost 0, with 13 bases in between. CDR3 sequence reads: CASTWSLYSNQPQHF. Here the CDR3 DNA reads TGTGCCAGTACATGGTCACTTTATAGCAATCAGCCCCAGCATTTT.

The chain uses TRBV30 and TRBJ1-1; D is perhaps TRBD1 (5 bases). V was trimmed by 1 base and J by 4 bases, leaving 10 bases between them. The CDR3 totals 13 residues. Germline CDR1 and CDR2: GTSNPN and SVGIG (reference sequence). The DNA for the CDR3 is TGTGCCTGGAGTGCATCTAGGGGCACTGAAGCTTTCTTT. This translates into CAWSASRGTEAFF. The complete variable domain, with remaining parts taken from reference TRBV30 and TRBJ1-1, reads SQTIHQWPATLVQPVGSPLSLECTVEGTSNPNLYWYRQAAGRGLQLLFYSVGIGQISSEVPQNLSASRPQDRQFILSSKKLLLSDSGFYLCAWSASRGTEAFFGQGTRLTVV.

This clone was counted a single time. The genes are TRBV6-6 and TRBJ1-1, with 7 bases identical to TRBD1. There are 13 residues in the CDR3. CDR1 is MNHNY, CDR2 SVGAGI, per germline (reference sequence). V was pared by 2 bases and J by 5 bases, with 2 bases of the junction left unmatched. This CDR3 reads CASSYAQGTEAFF. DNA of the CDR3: TGTGCCAGCAGTTACGCACAGGGGACTGAAGCTTTCTTT.

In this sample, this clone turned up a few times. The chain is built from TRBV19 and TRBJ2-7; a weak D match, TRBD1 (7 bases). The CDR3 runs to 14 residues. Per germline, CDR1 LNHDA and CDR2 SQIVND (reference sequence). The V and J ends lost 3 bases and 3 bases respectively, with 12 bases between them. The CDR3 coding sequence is TGTGCCAGTAGTATCGGGCAGGGGGGCTACGAGCAGTACTTC. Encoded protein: CASSIGQGGYEQYF.

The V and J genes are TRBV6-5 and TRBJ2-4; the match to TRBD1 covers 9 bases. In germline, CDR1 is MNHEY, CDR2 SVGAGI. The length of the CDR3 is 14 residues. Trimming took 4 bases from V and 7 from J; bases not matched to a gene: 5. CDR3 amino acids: CASSSTGGGNIQYF. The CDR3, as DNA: TGTGCCAGCAGTTCGACAGGGGGTGGGAACATTCAGTACTTC.

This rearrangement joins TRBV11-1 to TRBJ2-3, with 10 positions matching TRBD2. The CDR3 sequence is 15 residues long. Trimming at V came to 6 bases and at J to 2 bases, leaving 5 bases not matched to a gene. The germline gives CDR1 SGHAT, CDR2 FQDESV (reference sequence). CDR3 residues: CASRRTSGPTDTQYF. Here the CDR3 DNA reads TGTGCCAGCAGACGGACTAGCGGCCCCACAGATACGCAGTATTTT.

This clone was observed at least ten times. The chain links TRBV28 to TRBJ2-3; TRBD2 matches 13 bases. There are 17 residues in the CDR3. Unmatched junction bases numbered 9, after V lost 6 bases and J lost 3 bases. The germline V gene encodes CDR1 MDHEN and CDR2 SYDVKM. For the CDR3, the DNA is TGTGCCAGCAGCCTAATGGGACTAGCGGGGTTAACAGATACGCAGTATTTT. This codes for CASSLMGLAGLTDTQYF.

The CDR3 sequence: CAWRTGGNYGYTF. The DNA for the CDR3 is TGTGCCTGGAGGACAGGGGGTAACTATGGCTACACCTTC. The chain has TRBV30 and TRBJ1-2; 9 positions agree with TRBD1. The CDR3 totals 13 residues. CDR1 and CDR2 (germline): GTSNPN, SVGIG (reference sequence). Trimming cost V 3 bases and J 1 base; bases outside gene matches: 0.

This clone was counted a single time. The CDR3 region is CASSSTTGAGGSPLHF. In DNA form, the CDR3 reads TGTGCCAGCAGTTCTACTACAGGGGCGGGTGGATCACCCCTCCACTTT. The chain is built from TRBV28 and TRBJ1-6; 7 positions match TRBD1. This CDR3 contains 16 residues. Germline V gives CDR1 MDHEN, CDR2 SYDVKM. Trimming cost V 4 bases and J 10 bases; bases outside gene matches: 13.

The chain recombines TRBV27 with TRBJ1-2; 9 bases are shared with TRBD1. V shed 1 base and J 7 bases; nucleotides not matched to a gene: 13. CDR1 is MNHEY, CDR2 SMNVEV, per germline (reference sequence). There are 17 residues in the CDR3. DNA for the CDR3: TGTGCCAGCAGTTTATACCATCCCATCAAGGGACAGGGTGGCTACACCTTC. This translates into CASSLYHPIKGQGGYTF.

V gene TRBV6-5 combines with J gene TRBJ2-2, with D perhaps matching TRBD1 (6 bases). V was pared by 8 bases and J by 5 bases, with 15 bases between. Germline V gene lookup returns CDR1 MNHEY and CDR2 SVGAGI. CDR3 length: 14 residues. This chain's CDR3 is CASLAEQGTGELFF. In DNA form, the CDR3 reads TGTGCCAGCCTTGCAGAACAGGGAACCGGGGAGCTGTTTTTT.

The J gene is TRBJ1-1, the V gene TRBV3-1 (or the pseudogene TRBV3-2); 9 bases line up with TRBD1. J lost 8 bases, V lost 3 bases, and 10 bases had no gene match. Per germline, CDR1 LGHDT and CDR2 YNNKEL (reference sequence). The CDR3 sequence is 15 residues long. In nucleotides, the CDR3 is TGTGCCAGCAGCCATTCCCGTCCGGGACAGGGCGAAGCTTTCTTT. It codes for CASSHSRPGQGEAFF.